This T cell receptor beta chain was found in a study of blood T cell repertoires in COVID-19. Study context: Collection of acute and convalescent COVID-19 samples took place in the United States, Italy and Spain. Sources were T cells, B-cell-depleted T cells, or PBMCs; the material itself was cDNA or gDNA.

Study processing details: Reference gene primer amplification in the assay estimated nucleated cell counts. Clones were sequenced by immunoSEQ multiplex PCR, and TCRdb holds only the in-frame ones, with some missing. The DNA was the basis for D and trimming; V, J and clone size are from that table. The data hold tens of thousands of clones, with approximately 86% observed a single time. What was sequenced was peripheral blood. The TCR was taken from a human donor in a cohort sampled during active COVID-19. The donor label of this sample is uncertain.

The DNA for the CDR3 is TGTGCCTGGAAGAACCGGGGAACACTAACAGATACGCAGTATTTT. Translation gives CAWKNRGTLTDTQYF. The rearrangement joins TRBV30 to TRBJ2-3, with D maybe TRBD2 (5 bases). Trimming shortened V by 4 bases and J by 3 bases, and 17 bases separated the two germline ends. Germline V gene sequence: CDR1 GTSNPN, CDR2 SVGIG (reference sequence). The CDR3 is 15 residues long.